These T cell receptor beta chains were read from a single sample in a study of tumor-infiltrating lymphocytes in primary liver carcinoma. TCRdb re-analysed the multiplex PCR reads in MiXCR, keeping a single row per CDR3 protein. The sample lists tens of thousands of distinct CDR3 sequences; nearly 75% were seen once. Material: liver tumor tissue from sampling region 4. The receptors shown here come from a man in his forties with primary liver carcinoma and hepatitis B virus infection. Each CDR3 is given with its conserved first and last residue. The D gene is left open where the match is weak. Part of the rows lack a size; the others show once, few, many or a class for expanded clones.

TRBJ2-1	TRBD2	-	TRBV4-2	TGTGCCAGCAGTCAACTTAGCGGGCTCTCCTACAATGGACAGTTCTTC	CASSQLSGLSYNGQFF
TRBJ1-5	TRBD1	-	TRBV12-3/TRBV12-4	TGTACAAGCAATACAACTCCGGGACAGGGCAATCAGCCCCAGCATTTT	CTSNTTPGQGNQPQHF
TRBJ2-4	TRBD2	-	TRBV11-1	TGTGCCAGCAGCTTTCCCGGGACTAGCGGAGCCAAAGACATTCGGTACTTC	CASSFPGTSGAKDIRYF
TRBJ1-5	TRBD1	few	TRBV20-1	TGCAGTGCCCCGGGACAGGGGGTCAATCAGCCCCAGCATTTT	CSAPGQGVNQPQHF
TRBJ2-4	-	-	TRBV11-1	TGTGCCAGCAGCCCCACCCTAACCAAAAACATTCAGTATTTC	CASSPTLTKNIQYF
TRBJ1-2	-	-	TRBV20-1	TGCAGTACCAGAAAAGGGCTGTCGTCTGGCTACACCTTC	CSTRKGLSSGYTF
TRBJ2-3	-	once	TRBV11-2	TGTGCTAGCAGCGTCTGTGTGGCGACCTACGCAGTATTT	CASSVCVATYAVF
TRBJ2-1	-	-	TRBV11-3	TGTGCCAGCGGCTTAGGAGTCAGCAACAATGGGCAGTTCTTC	CASGLGVSNNGQFF
TRBJ2-7	TRBD1	-	TRBV6-1	TGTGCCAGCAGTGTGACAGGGCCCTACGAGCAGTACTTC	CASSVTGPYEQYF
TRBJ2-3	-	-	TRBV29-1	TGCAGCGTCGCGGCCCAGGGCATCACAGATACGCAGTATTTT	CSVAAQGITDTQYF
TRBJ2-1	-	-	TRBV11-3	TGTGCCAGCAGCCGGGGACGGAACGGAGACAATGAGCAGTTCTTC	CASSRGRNGDNEQFF
TRBJ1-1	TRBD1	-	TRBV6-6	TGTATCAGCAACACAGGGGGGACTACTGAAGCTTTCTTT	CISNTGGTTEAFF
TRBJ1-6	-	-	TRBV7-9	TGTGCCAGCAGCTTCTACTCACGGAATTCACCCCTCCACTTT	CASSFYSRNSPLHF
TRBJ2-7	-	many	TRBV2	TGTGCCAGCAGTCCAGGGACGCCCTACGAGCAGTACTTC	CASSPGTPYEQYF
TRBJ2-1	-	-	TRBV28	TGTGTCAACATGTGGGGAGGTCCTTACAATGAGCAGTTCTTC	CVNMWGGPYNEQFF
TRBJ2-1	TRBD1	-	TRBV5-4	TGTGCCAACATGAGGGACAGGCACTACAATGAGCAGTTCTTC	CANMRDRHYNEQFF